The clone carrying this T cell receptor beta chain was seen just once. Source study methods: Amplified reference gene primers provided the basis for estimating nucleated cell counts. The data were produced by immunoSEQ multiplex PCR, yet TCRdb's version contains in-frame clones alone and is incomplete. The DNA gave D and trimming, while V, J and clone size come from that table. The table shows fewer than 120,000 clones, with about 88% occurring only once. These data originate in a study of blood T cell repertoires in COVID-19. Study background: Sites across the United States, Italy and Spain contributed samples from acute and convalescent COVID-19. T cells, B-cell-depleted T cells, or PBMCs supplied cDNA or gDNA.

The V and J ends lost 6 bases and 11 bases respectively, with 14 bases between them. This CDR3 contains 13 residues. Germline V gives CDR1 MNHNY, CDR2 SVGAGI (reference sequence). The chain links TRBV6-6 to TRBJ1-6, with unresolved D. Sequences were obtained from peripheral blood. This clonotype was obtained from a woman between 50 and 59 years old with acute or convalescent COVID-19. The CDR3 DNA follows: TGTGCCAGCAGCCAAATCCGTGAGGCACCCCTCCACTTT. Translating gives CASSQIREAPLHF.